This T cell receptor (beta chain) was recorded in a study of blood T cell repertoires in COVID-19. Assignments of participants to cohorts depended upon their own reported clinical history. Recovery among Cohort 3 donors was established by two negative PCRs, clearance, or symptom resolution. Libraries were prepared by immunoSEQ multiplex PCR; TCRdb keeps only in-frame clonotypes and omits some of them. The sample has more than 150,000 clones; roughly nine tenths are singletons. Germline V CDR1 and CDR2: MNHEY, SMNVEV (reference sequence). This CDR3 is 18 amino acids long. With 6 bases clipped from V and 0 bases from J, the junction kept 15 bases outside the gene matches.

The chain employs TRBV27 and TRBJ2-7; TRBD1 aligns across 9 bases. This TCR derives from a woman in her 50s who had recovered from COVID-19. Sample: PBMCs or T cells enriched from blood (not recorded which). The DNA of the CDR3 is TGTGCCAGCAGAGCTATTTCCCGGGACAGGGTCCTCTCCTACGAGCAGTACTTC. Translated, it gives CASRAISRDRVLSYEQYF.